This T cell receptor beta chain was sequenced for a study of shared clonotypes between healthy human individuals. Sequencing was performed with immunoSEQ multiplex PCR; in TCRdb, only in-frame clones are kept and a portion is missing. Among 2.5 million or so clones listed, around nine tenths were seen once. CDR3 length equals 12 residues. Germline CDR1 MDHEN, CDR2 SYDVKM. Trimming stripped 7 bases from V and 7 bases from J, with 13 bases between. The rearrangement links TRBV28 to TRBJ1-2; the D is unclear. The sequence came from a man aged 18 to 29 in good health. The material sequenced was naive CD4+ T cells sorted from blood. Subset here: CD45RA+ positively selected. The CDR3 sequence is CASIRTEGGYTF. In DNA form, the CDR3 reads TGTGCCAGCATACGGACCGAGGGTGGCTACACCTTC.